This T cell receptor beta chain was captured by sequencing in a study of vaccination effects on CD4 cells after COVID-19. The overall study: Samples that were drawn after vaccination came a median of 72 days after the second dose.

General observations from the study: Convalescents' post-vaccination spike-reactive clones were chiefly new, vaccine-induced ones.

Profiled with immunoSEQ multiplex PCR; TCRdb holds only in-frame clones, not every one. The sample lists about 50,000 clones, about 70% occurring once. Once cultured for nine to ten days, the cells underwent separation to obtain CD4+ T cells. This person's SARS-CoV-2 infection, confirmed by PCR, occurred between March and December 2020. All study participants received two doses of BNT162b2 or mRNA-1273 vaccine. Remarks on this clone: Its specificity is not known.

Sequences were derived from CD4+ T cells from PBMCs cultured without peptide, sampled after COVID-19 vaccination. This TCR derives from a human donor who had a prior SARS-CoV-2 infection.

CDR3 loop: CASSLGLAGSTDTQYF. Written as DNA, the CDR3 is TGTGCCAGCAGCTTAGGGCTAGCGGGGTCCACAGATACGCAGTATTTT. This sequence joins TRBV11-3 and TRBJ2-3, with 9 bases identical to TRBD2. The germline V gene has CDR1 SGHNT and CDR2 YENEEA. The V segment lost 1 base and the J segment 2 bases; nucleotides outside the gene matches: 4. The CDR3 totals 16 residues. The entire variable domain, with the rest obtained from reference TRBV11-3 and TRBJ2-3, is as follows: EAGVVQSPRYKIIEKKQPVAFWCNPISGHNTLYWYLQNLGQGPELLIRYENEEAVDDSQLPKDRFSAERLKGVDSTLKIQPAELGDSAVYLCASSLGLAGSTDTQYFGPGTRLTVL.